Sequencing of this TCR beta chain was carried out in a study of cytomegalovirus exposure and HLA in healthy donors. In germline, CDR1 is SEHNR, CDR2 FQNEAQ (reference sequence). The CDR3 is 12 amino acids. On this clone: Its specificity is not known. One end of the junction varies from germline; a read error may be responsible.

Overall study results and limits: One cluster of highly shared sequence variants probably arose as a sequencing artifact.

Amplification used 60 Vbeta primers and 13 Jbeta primers. As handled by the study authors: A follow-up analysis tallied around 80 million unique TCR beta chains, roughly 11 million shared. The assay was immunoSEQ multiplex PCR, and TCRdb's table has in-frame clones only and misses some. From that table come the V and J calls and clone size; the DNA was used to work out D and trimming. This repertoire shows around 150,000 clones, 60% to 80% found once; its top ten account for about 1.3%. This chain connects TRBV7-9 to TRBJ2-7; TRBD2 might be the D (5 bases). The receptor was isolated from a male donor in good health and CMV-seronegative. Source material: PBMCs. The CDR3: CSSSSPGNEQYF. DNA for the CDR3: TGTTCCAGCAGCTCCCCGGGGAACGAGCAGTACTTC.